Below, one T cell receptor (beta chain) is given with its context. What it binds is unknown. This record belongs to a study of shared clonotypes between healthy human individuals. Study-level results: Richness estimates generally favored naive over memory subsets.

Each sorted subset replicate got 200 ng genomic DNA, roughly 30,000 genomes. Repertoires were generated with immunoSEQ multiplex PCR, while TCRdb's copy carries only in-frame clones and drops some. Of about 1.1 million clones listed, approximately 80% were seen once; the top ten hold 0.5% to 0.65%. This CDR3 is built from 13 residues. Between the trimmed V and J ends, which lost 7 bases and 1 base, there was a span of 10 bases. Germline V gene sequence: CDR1 MNHNS, CDR2 SASEGT. A CD45RA-negative memory subset and a CD45RA+ naive subset were separated from the CD4+ cells. The chain employs TRBV6-1 and TRBJ1-1, with D unresolved. This TCR was recovered from a man younger than 35 in good health. Some clones in this sample may be carry-over from other donors' samples. Sequenced sample: memory CD4+ T cells from PBMCs. Subset described: CD45RA-negative fraction. As DNA, the CDR3 is TGTGCCAGCAAAGGTGGTGGGAACACTGAAGCTTTCTTT. Protein sequence: CASKGGGNTEAFF.